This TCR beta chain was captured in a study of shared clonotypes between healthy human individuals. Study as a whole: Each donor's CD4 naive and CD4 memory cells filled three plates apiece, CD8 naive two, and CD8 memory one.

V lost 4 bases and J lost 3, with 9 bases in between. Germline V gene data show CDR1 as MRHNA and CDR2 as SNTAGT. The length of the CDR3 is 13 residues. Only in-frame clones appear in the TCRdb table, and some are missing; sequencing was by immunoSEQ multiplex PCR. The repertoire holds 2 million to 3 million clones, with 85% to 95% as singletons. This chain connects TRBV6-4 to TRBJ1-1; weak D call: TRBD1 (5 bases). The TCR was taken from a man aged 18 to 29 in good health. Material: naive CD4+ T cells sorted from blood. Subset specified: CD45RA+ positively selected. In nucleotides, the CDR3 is TGTGCCAGCAGTGTGGGGGGGGACACTGAAGCTTTCTTT. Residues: CASSVGGDTEAFF.